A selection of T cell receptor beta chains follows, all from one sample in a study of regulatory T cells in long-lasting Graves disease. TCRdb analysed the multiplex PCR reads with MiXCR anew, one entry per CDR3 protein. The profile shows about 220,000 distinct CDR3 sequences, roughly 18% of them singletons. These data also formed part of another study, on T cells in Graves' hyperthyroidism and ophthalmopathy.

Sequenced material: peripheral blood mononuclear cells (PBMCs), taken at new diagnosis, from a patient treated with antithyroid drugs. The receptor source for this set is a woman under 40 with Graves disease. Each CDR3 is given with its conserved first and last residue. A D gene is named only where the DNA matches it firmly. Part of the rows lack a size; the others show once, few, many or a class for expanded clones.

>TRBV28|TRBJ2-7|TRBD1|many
TGTGCCAGCAGACTCGGACAGGGATTACTTTACGAGCAGTACTTC
CASRLGQGLLYEQYF
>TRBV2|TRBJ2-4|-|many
TGTGCCAGCACGGTCCATGACAGTATTCTAGCCAAAAACATTCAGTACTTC
CASTVHDSILAKNIQYF
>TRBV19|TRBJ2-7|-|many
TGTGCCAGTAGTGATCCCTCGGCCCGACAGTCCTACGAGCAGTACTTC
CASSDPSARQSYEQYF
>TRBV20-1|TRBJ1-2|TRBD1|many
TGCAGTGCTCAGACAGGGGGCTCGGACTATGGCTACACCTTC
CSAQTGGSDYGYTF
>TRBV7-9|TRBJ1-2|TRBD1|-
TGTGCCAGCAGCTTTAAGGGGGCAGGTTTCTATGGCTACACCTTC
CASSFKGAGFYGYTF
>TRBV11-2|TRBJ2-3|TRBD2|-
TGTGCCAGCAGCCCGATGTTAGCGGGAGGCACAGATACGCAGTATTTT
CASSPMLAGGTDTQYF
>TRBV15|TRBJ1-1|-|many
TGTGCCACCAGCAGAGATCTTGACGGGGCCACTGAAGCTTTCTTT
CATSRDLDGATEAFF
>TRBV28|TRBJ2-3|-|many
TGTGCCAGCAGTTTAATAGGGGATACGCAGTATTTT
CASSLIGDTQYF
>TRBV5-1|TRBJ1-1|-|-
TGCGCCAGCAGCCCCCTCGGGGGATGGACTGAAGCTTTCTTT
CASSPLGGWTEAFF
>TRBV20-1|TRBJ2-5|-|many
TGCAGTGCTCCCAGGGGAGAGACCCAGTACTTC
CSAPRGETQYF
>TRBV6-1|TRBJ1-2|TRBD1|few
TGTGCCAGCAGTGAAGTAGGGGGCGCGAGCGGCTACACCTTC
CASSEVGGASGYTF
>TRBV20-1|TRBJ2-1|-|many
TGCAGTGCGCCCTCCTACAATGAGCAGTTCTTC
CSAPSYNEQFF
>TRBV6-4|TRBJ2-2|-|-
TGTGCCAGCAGTGAGCGGGACACCGGGGAGCTGTTTTTT
CASSERDTGELFF
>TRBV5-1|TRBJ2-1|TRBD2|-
TGCGCCAGCAGCCGCCTGTCTGGCGGGAGGGGCAATGAGCAGTTCTTC
CASSRLSGGRGNEQFF
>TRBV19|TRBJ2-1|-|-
TGTGCCAGTAGTACTCTACTTGGGGGAACTTACAATGAGCAGTTCTTC
CASSTLLGGTYNEQFF
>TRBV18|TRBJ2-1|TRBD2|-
TGTGCCAGCTCAGCCCTAGCGGGGGGGGTTAATGATGAGCAGTTCTTC
CASSALAGGVNDEQFF
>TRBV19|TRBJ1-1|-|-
TGTGCCAGTAGTGCGACAGTAAACACTGAAGCTTTCTTT
CASSATVNTEAFF
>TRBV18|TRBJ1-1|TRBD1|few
TGTGCCAGCTCACATACAATGGGGCAGGGGGTCTTGGGAACTGAAGCTTTCTTT
CASSHTMGQGVLGTEAFF
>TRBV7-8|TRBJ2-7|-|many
TGTGCCAGCAGCCCCGGACAGACCAAACCCTTCTACGAGCAGTACTTC
CASSPGQTKPFYEQYF
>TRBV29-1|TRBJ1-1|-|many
TGCAGCGTTGGATGGACAGATGAAGCTTTCTTT
CSVGWTDEAFF
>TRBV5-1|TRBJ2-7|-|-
TGCGCCAGCAGCTCGCAGTCATTCTCCTACGAGCAGTACTTC
CASSSQSFSYEQYF
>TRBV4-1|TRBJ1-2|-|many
TGCGCCAGCAGCCAAGATGTCGCAGGGGCCCAATCTAACTATGGCTACACCTTC
CASSQDVAGAQSNYGYTF
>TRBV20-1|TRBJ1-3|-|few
TGCAGTGCTAGAGGCCCCGGGTCCGGAAACACCATATATTTT
CSARGPGSGNTIYF
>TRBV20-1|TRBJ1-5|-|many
TGCAGTGCTAGCGAGGGGTGGAACAATCAGCCCCAGCATTTT
CSASEGWNNQPQHF
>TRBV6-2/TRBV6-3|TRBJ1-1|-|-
TGTGCCAGCAGTGAAGGGAGGCTGAACACTGAAGCTTTCTTT
CASSEGRLNTEAFF
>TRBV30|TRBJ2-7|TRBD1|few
TGTGCCTGGACTCCAGGGACAGGGGTAAACGAGCAGTACTTC
CAWTPGTGVNEQYF
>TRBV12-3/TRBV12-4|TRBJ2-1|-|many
TGTGCCAGCAGTCGTGACAAGTACAATGAGCAGTTCTTC
CASSRDKYNEQFF
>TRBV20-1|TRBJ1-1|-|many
TGCAGTGCTAGAGATTTGGGGGCAAACACTCCTTCGAACACTGAAGCTTTCTTT
CSARDLGANTPSNTEAFF
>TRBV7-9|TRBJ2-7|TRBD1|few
TGTGCCAGCAGTCGGGACAGTCCTCCCTACGAGCAGTACTTC
CASSRDSPPYEQYF
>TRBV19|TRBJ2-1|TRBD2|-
TGTGCCACCGGGACTAGCGGGAGGGAAGTCTACAATGAGCAGTTCTTC
CATGTSGREVYNEQFF
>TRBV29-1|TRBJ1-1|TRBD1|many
TGCAGCGTTGAAGATGGAACAGGGGGCCGGGGCACTGAAGCTTTCTTT
CSVEDGTGGRGTEAFF
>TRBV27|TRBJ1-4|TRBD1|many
TGTGCCAGCAGACGCACAGGGGGGGTGGAAGAAAAACTGTTTTTT
CASRRTGGVEEKLFF
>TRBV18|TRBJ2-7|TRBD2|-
TGTGCCAGCTCACCATGGGGAGGGAAGGTCGGCGAGCAGTACTTC
CASSPWGGKVGEQYF
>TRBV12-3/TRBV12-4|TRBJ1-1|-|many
TGTGCCAGCAGTCCCTGGGGAGCATACACTGAAGCTTTCTTT
CASSPWGAYTEAFF
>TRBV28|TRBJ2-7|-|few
TGTGCCAGCAGTTTTACTCAGGGATACGAGCAGTACTTC
CASSFTQGYEQYF
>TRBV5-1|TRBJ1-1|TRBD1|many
TGCGCCAGCACCCCGGGACAGACTGGGAACACTGAAGCTTTCTTT
CASTPGQTGNTEAFF
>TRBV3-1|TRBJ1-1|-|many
TGTGCCAGCATCCCCGGGCCTGGGGGCACTGAAGCTTTCTTT
CASIPGPGGTEAFF
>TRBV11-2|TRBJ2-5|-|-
TGTGCCAGCAGCTTAGCTAGGGGCCCGTACCAAGAGACCCAGTACTTC
CASSLARGPYQETQYF
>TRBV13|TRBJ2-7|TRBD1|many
TGTGCCAGCAGCTTAGGAGAACAGGGGGTGACGTACGAGCAGTACTTC
CASSLGEQGVTYEQYF
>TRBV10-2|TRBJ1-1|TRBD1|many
TGCGCCACCCACGGCGGACAGGTGGGATTATTGAACACTGAAGCTTTCTTT
CATHGGQVGLLNTEAFF
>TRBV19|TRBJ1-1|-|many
TGTGCCAGTAGTATATCGGGGGCCCTTAACACTGAAGCTTTCTTT
CASSISGALNTEAFF
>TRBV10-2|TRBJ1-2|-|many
TGCGCCAGCAGTGAGGCGGCTACCTATGGCTACACCTTC
CASSEAATYGYTF
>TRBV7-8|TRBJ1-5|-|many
TGTGCCAGCAGCTTTTGGGAGGGCCGCAATCAGCCCCAGCATTTT
CASSFWEGRNQPQHF
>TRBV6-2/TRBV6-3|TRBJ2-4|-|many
TGTGCCAGCAGTTTACACAGGGTGGGTGGGCTTGCCAAAAACATTCAGTACTTC
CASSLHRVGGLAKNIQYF
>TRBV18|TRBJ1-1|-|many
TGTGCCAGCTCACCTAGAACAGGGTCTACTGAAGCTTTCTTT
CASSPRTGSTEAFF
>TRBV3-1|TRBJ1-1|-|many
TGTGCCAGCAGCCAAGAGAGGGGGTGGGGAAACACTGAAGCTTTCTTT
CASSQERGWGNTEAFF
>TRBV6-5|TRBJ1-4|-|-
TGTGCCAGCAGTTTCAGACACAGGAGCGAAAAACTGTTTTTT
CASSFRHRSEKLFF
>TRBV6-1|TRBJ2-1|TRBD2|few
TGTGCCAGCAGACCCCGACTAGCGGGGGCCTACAATGAGCAGTTCTTC
CASRPRLAGAYNEQFF
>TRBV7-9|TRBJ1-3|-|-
TGTGCCAGCAGCCAGAGCTCTGGAAACACCATATATTTT
CASSQSSGNTIYF
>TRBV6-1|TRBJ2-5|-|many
TGTGCCAGCAGTAAGGGGACTTCACCCAGGGAGACCCAGTACTTC
CASSKGTSPRETQYF
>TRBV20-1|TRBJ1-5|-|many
TGCAGTGCTAGACTATTTGGGGGCAATCAGCCCCAGCATTTT
CSARLFGGNQPQHF
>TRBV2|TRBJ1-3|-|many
TGTGCCAGCAGACTGATAGGGGGGGGAAACACCATATATTTT
CASRLIGGGNTIYF
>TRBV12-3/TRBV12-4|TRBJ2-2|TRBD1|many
TGTGCCAGCAGTTTGGGCAGCAGGGGGCCAACCGGGGAGCTGTTTTTT
CASSLGSRGPTGELFF